These 19 T cell receptor beta chains came from one sample sequenced in a study of somatic mutations in cytotoxic T cells in rheumatoid arthritis. The protocol was immunoSEQ multiplex PCR, while the TCRdb copy is restricted to in-frame clones and leaves out a portion. The sample yields roughly 30,000 clones, 80% to 85% seen once. What was sequenced was CD8+ T cells sorted from blood. These receptors were obtained from an adult with rheumatoid arthritis.

The rearrangement links TRBV19 to TRBJ1-2; the match to TRBD1 covers 10 bases. CDR1 LNHDA and CDR2 SQIVND come from the germline V gene (reference sequence). This CDR3 has 15 amino acids. The V and J ends lost 6 bases and 5 bases, in that order; junction bases with no gene match: 9. The CDR3 loop is CASRAGQGSWYGYTF. CDR3 sequence (DNA): TGTGCCAGTAGGGCGGGACAGGGGAGTTGGTATGGCTACACCTTC.

The V call is TRBV6-5, the J call TRBJ1-1; maybe TRBD1 (5 bases). V was shortened by 3 bases and J by 7 bases, with 12 bases between the two germline ends. Germline V gene lookup returns CDR1 MNHEY and CDR2 SVGAGI. CDR3 length: 13 amino acids. CDR3 protein: CASSYGRDGEAFF. The CDR3 DNA sequence: TGTGCCAGCAGTTATGGGCGGGACGGTGAAGCTTTCTTT.

V is TRBV27 and J is TRBJ1-2, with no clear D. This CDR3 spans 14 amino acids. Germline-derived CDR1 and CDR2 are MNHEY and SMNVEV (reference sequence). V was trimmed by 6 bases and J by 4 bases, leaving 15 bases between them. CDR3 sequence (DNA): TGTGCCAGCAGAACACGCCTAACCGCCTATGGCTACACCTTC. This encodes CASRTRLTAYGYTF.

The gene calls are TRBV6-5 and TRBJ2-1, with TRBD2 as a possible D gene (5 bases). Trimming left V 8 bases short and J 7 bases short, with 15 bases between. Germline V gene data show CDR1 as MNHEY and CDR2 as SVGAGI. This CDR3 has 13 residues. The CDR3 spells CASQKSGANEQFF. CDR3 DNA sequence: TGTGCCAGCCAAAAAAGCGGAGCGAATGAGCAGTTCTTC.

V and J are TRBV5-6 and TRBJ2-2; the match to TRBD2 covers 15 bases. The germline V gene encodes CDR1 SGHDT and CDR2 YYEEEE. The CDR3 is made up of 18 amino acids. V trimming: 4 bases; J trimming: 0 bases; junction bases outside the gene matches: 4. CDR3 nucleotides: TGTGCCAGCAGCCTAGGACTAGCGGGGGGGCCGAACACCGGGGAGCTGTTTTTT. Its translation: CASSLGLAGGPNTGELFF.

The chain uses TRBV9 and TRBJ2-7, with D perhaps matching TRBD1 (6 bases). V gave up 3 bases and J gave up 5 bases, with 18 bases separating them. Germline CDR1 and CDR2: SGDLS and YYNGEE. This CDR3 contains 15 residues. CDR3 loop: CASSGRGPAGDEQYF. Here the CDR3 DNA reads TGTGCCAGCAGCGGCAGGGGCCCCGCCGGGGACGAGCAGTACTTC.

This clone showed up just once. V is TRBV5-1 and J is TRBJ1-1; D is possibly TRBD1 (5 bases). Trimming cost V 0 bases and J 1 base, with 10 bases left between them. The V gene's germline CDR1 is SGHRS and CDR2 YFSETQ. The CDR3 has 15 amino acids. CDR3 amino acids: CASSLAGQGNTEAFF. The CDR3 region has the DNA TGCGCCAGCAGCTTGGCCGGGCAGGGGAACACTGAAGCTTTCTTT.

This rearrangement joins TRBV6-5 to TRBJ2-1, with D uncertain. CDR3 length: 14 residues. Germline values: CDR1 MNHEY, CDR2 SVGAGI. V shed 0 bases and J shed 9 bases, with 12 bases lying between them. CDR3 protein: CASSYSSSLSEQFF. In DNA form, the CDR3 reads TGTGCCAGCAGTTACTCGAGTTCGCTAAGTGAGCAGTTCTTC.

There are a few counts of this clone. This chain joins TRBV11-2 and TRBJ2-4; possible D gene TRBD2, 5 bases. This CDR3 is built from 15 residues. Germline V lookup: CDR1 SGHAT, CDR2 FQNNGV. V lost 4 bases to trimming and J lost 0 bases, with 10 bases between them. The CDR3 protein is CASSSSLLAKNIQYF. Here the CDR3 DNA reads TGTGCCAGCAGCTCTAGCCTACTAGCCAAAAACATTCAGTACTTC.

The rearrangement uses TRBV18 and TRBJ2-7; 7 bases map to TRBD1. Germline CDR1 and CDR2: KGHSH and LQKENI. The CDR3 sequence is 15 residues long. Germline trimming cut 5 bases from V and 4 bases from J; bases unmatched to any gene: 11. Here the CDR3 DNA reads TGTGCCAGCTCAAGGAACAGGGGTTCCCGTTACGAGCAGTACTTC. Protein: CASSRNRGSRYEQYF.

The V gene is TRBV10-3, the J gene TRBJ2-1; 12 bases fit TRBD2. V was clipped by 0 bases and J by 9 bases; unmatched bases: 3. The length of the CDR3 is 15 residues. Germline lookup yields CDR1 ENHRY and CDR2 SYGVKD. The DNA of the CDR3 is TGTGCCATCAGTGAGTCACTAGCGGGAGGAAGTGAGCAGTTCTTC. This encodes CAISESLAGGSEQFF.

This chain joins TRBV7-6 and TRBJ1-6; the D gene is possibly TRBD1 (6 bases). The length of the CDR3 is 16 residues. With 1 base removed from V and 3 bases from J, the gap between germline ends came to 10 bases. Germline V lookup: CDR1 SGHVS, CDR2 FNYEAQ. The CDR3 sequence: CASSLVGGYYNSPLHF. The DNA of the CDR3 is TGTGCCAGCAGCTTAGTGGGGGGCTACTATAATTCACCCCTCCACTTT.

The chain combines TRBV2 with TRBJ2-7; D possibly corresponds to TRBD1 (5 bases). V lost 4 bases, J lost 6 bases, and 16 bases lay in between. The CDR3 covers 14 residues. Germline assignment: CDR1 SNHLY and CDR2 FYNNEI. The CDR3 nucleotides are TGTGCCAGCAGTGTCAGGGTGCAACTAAGCGAGCAGTACTTC. It specifies CASSVRVQLSEQYF.

The CDR3 DNA is TGTGCCAGCAGTTCCTTGACGACGGGGGGGCCCAATGAGCAGTTCTTC. This codes for CASSSLTTGGPNEQFF. The chain is built from TRBV27 and TRBJ2-1, with TRBD2 identical over 8 bases. The CDR3 is 16 residues long. Germline CDR1 and CDR2: MNHEY and SMNVEV (reference sequence). Trimming cost V 4 bases and J 6 bases; bases outside gene matches: 11.

This chain links TRBV30 with TRBJ2-2, with a tentative D call TRBD2 (6 bases). The germline CDR1 and CDR2 sequences are GTSNPN and SVGIG (reference sequence). Trimming removed 1 base at V and 7 bases at J, with 10 bases between. This CDR3 region has 13 residues. CDR3 amino acids: CAWSASEHGELFF. For the CDR3, the DNA is TGTGCCTGGAGTGCTAGCGAGCACGGGGAGCTGTTTTTT. Supplemented by reference TRBV30 and TRBJ2-2, the full variable domain reads SQTIHQWPATLVQPVGSPLSLECTVEGTSNPNLYWYRQAAGRGLQLLFYSVGIGQISSEVPQNLSASRPQDRQFILSSKKLLLSDSGFYLCAWSASEHGELFFGEGSRLTVL.

The chain has TRBV25-1 and TRBJ2-7; weak D call: TRBD2 (5 bases). The CDR3 contains 13 residues. Trimming stripped 3 bases from V and 3 bases from J, with 9 bases between. Germline V gene lookup returns CDR1 MGHDK and CDR2 SYGVNS. CDR3 in amino acids: CASSDYRDYEQYF. The CDR3, as DNA: TGTGCCAGCAGTGACTACCGGGACTACGAGCAGTACTTC.

The V and J genes are TRBV7-9 and TRBJ2-7; tentatively, D is TRBD1 (6 bases). CDR1 SEHNR and CDR2 FQNEAQ come from the germline V gene (reference sequence). The CDR3 is 12 residues long. Deletions cut 4 bases from V and 5 bases from J, with 9 bases between. The CDR3 DNA sequence: TGTGCCAGCAGCTCAGGACAGAACGAGCAGTACTTC. Its protein is CASSSGQNEQYF.

This chain uses TRBV27 with TRBJ2-6, with D possibly matching TRBD2 (6 bases). This CDR3 is built from 15 residues. V lost 2 bases and J 8 bases, leaving 13 bases between the germline ends. Looked up from germline, CDR1 is MNHEY and CDR2 is SMNVEV (reference sequence). Here the CDR3 reads CASSLGGAETNVLTF. In nucleotides, the CDR3 is TGTGCCAGCAGTTTAGGCGGGGCTGAGACCAACGTCCTGACTTTC.

This clone was detected only once. The chain has TRBV7-8 and TRBJ2-3; D gene ambiguous. Trimming took off 0 bases at V and 0 bases at J, with 13 bases between the two ends. Per the germline V gene, CDR1 is SGHVS and CDR2 is FQNEAQ. The CDR3 covers 17 residues. CDR3 in DNA: TGTGCCAGCAGCTTAGCGCGGCAATGGGAAAGCACAGATACGCAGTATTTT. Translated, it gives CASSLARQWESTDTQYF.